The present T cell receptor beta chain was sequenced within a study of tissue T cells after allogeneic stem cell transplantation. Time point reported: mouse harvest day 7 after allogeneic transplant. Each mouse received 10^7 T-cell-depleted marrow cells plus 10^6 splenic CD5+ T cells by tail vein. Clones were read by immunoSEQ multiplex PCR, and TCRdb kept only the in-frame ones, dropping some. Counted here are over 5,500 clones, 50% occurring once; the ten biggest clones make up 3.8%. Regarding this clone: All gene names here are mouse names. The CDR3 is cut off 1 residue early in the read; its end comes from the germline J gene.

V was clipped by 0 bases and J by 6 bases; unmatched bases: 5. This CDR3 region has 15 residues. Germline V gene lookup returns CDR1 LGHNA and CDR2 YSYQKL. The rearrangement uses TRBV2 and TRBJ2-5, with 8 nucleotides matching TRBD2. This sequence originates from a female BALB/c mouse given C57BL/6 T cells with graft-versus-host disease after an allogeneic hematopoietic cell transplant. The sample comprised gut tissue. The DNA read from the CDR3 is TGTGCCAGCAGCCAAGAGGGGGGGCGCGGGGACACCCAGTAC. It yields the protein CASSQEGGRGDTQY. The entire CDR3 sequence reads CASSQEGGRGDTQYF.